This T cell receptor (beta chain) was documented in a study of shared clonotypes between healthy human individuals. Once extracted for a subset, genomic DNA was divided evenly among several immunoSEQ plates. Repertoires were generated with immunoSEQ multiplex PCR, while TCRdb's copy carries only in-frame clones and drops some. Counted here are about 2.4 million clones, approximately 93% occurring once; the ten biggest clones make up approximately 0.36%. Trimming stripped 2 bases from V and 0 bases from J, with 9 bases between. This CDR3 contains 15 residues. The germline V gene has CDR1 SNHLY and CDR2 FYNNEI.

Sequencing was done on a sample of naive CD4+ T cells from PBMCs. As for subset: CD45RA+ positively selected. This chain connects TRBV2 to TRBJ2-3; D uncertain. The TCR originated in a man aged 18-30 years in good health. Some clones in this sample may be carry-over from other donors' samples. DNA for the CDR3: TGTGCCAGCAGTGAAAGGTTGGGCAGCACAGATACGCAGTATTTT. It encodes CASSERLGSTDTQYF.